Included here is one T cell receptor (beta chain) sequence, with context. The antigen remains undetermined. Germline values: CDR1 SGHRS, CDR2 YFSETQ. This CDR3 comprises 16 residues. The junction had 6 bases not matched to a gene; V was cut back by 1 base and J by 3 bases. Data came from immunoSEQ multiplex PCR; TCRdb stores just in-frame clones and leaves some out. The table has some 10,000 clones, 91% seen once. This sample was taken from a study of T cell clonotyping in hematopoietic cell transplantation. Study-wide findings and caveats: Pathologically expanded recipient clonotypes increased progressively from day 30 to day 180 as diversity fell. Without cell sorting, CD4 versus CD8 contributions remain unresolved. At the given depth, recipient repertoires were over 97% de novo clonotypes.

The sequence was obtained from a woman aged 45-65 years in good health. Some clones in this sample may be carry-over from other donors' samples. This rearrangement joins TRBV5-1 to TRBJ2-2; 7 bases are a match to TRBD1. Sequencing used peripheral blood mononuclear cells. This chain's CDR3 is CASSLSTGSDTGELFF. As DNA, the CDR3 is TGCGCCAGCAGCTTGTCGACAGGGTCCGACACCGGGGAGCTGTTTTTT.